This section outlines one TCR beta chain sequence together with its context. Its target is not known. The CDR3 extends over 15 amino acids. CDR1 is SEHNR, CDR2 FQNEAQ, per germline (reference sequence). V lost 2 bases and J 3 bases, leaving 14 bases between the germline ends. The data belong to a study of beta chain features in type 1 diabetes. Notes on the study in general: In comparison with healthy donors, patients had naive, central memory and Treg TCRB repertoires that appeared more similar.

Expressed TCRB transcripts were sequenced, since all the RNA that had been isolated was reverse transcribed. TCRdb's table, derived via immunoSEQ multiplex PCR, lists solely in-frame clones and lacks some. The table has more than 150,000 clones, 7% to 10% seen once. V gene TRBV7-9 combines with J gene TRBJ2-7, with a possible D match to TRBD2 (6 bases). The sequence was collected from a woman aged 18 to 35 in good health. Sequences were obtained from central memory CD4+ T cells from blood. The CDR3 here is CASSLSGVGVYEQYF. The CDR3 DNA reads TGTGCCAGCAGCTTATCGGGGGTGGGTGTCTACGAGCAGTACTTC.